These T cell receptor beta chains were read from a single sample in a study of cytomegalovirus exposure and HLA in healthy donors. TCRdb's table, derived via immunoSEQ multiplex PCR, lists solely in-frame clones and lacks some. The sample's table shows about 64,000 clones. Sequences were obtained from PBMCs. The source is a young woman in good health and CMV-seronegative. CDR3s include the opening cysteine and the closing phenylalanine or tryptophan. D genes are given only for firm matches.

DNA	CDR3	D	length	J	V
TGCGCCAGCAGCCAATCTGAGTATAGCAATCAGCCCCAGCATTTT	CASSQSEYSNQPQHF	-	15	TRBJ1-5	TRBV4-1
TGCAGCGTGTTACTCCGGGACAGGGGGGGCGAGCAGTACTTC	CSVLLRDRGGEQYF	TRBD1	14	TRBJ2-7	TRBV29-1
TGTGCCAGCTCACCGGGCAGTTCCTACAATGAGCAGTTCTTC	CASSPGSSYNEQFF	-	14	TRBJ2-1	TRBV18
TGCAGCGTGAGACCGGGACAGGAAGATGAAAAACTGTTTTTT	CSVRPGQEDEKLFF	TRBD1	14	TRBJ1-4	TRBV29-1
TGTGCCAGCAGATTTTACGGACAGGGACGGCTCGGGGAGCTGTTTTTT	CASRFYGQGRLGELFF	TRBD1	16	TRBJ2-2	TRBV28
TGCAATGCAGGTCGCGGGGACCTCTTC	CNAGRGDLF	-	9	TRBJ1-2	TRBV20-1
TGTGCCAGCAGTTTCTTGACTAGCACAGATACGCAGTATTTT	CASSFLTSTDTQYF	-	14	TRBJ2-3	TRBV28
TGTGCCAGCAGTGGGGACAGCTCCTACAATGAGCAGTTCTTC	CASSGDSSYNEQFF	TRBD1	14	TRBJ2-1	TRBV2
TGCAGCGTTCAGGGGGCGTATGGCTACACCTTC	CSVQGAYGYTF	TRBD1	11	TRBJ1-2	TRBV29-1
TGTGCCAGCAGCTCCAGGGGATCTAACTATGGCTACACCTTC	CASSSRGSNYGYTF	-	14	TRBJ1-2	TRBV11-3
TGTGCCAGCAGTGGGGACAGGGGGCAGGGTTCACCCCTACACTTT	CASSGDRGQGSPLHF	TRBD1	15	TRBJ1-6	TRBV6-1
TGTGCCAGTACCCCCGCGGCGTTTCGGGTGTTCACTATCGGGGGCTACACCTTC	CASTPAAFRVFTIGGYTF	-	18	TRBJ1-2	TRBV19
TGCGCCAGCAGCTTATTTACAGGGACTGAGCAGTTCTTC	CASSLFTGTEQFF	-	13	TRBJ2-1	TRBV5-1
TGTGCCAGCAGTTACTCGATGGGGGGGCTTACCGGGGAGCTGTTTTTT	CASSYSMGGLTGELFF	-	16	TRBJ2-2	TRBV6-5
TGTGCCAGCAACTACGGTTGGAACACTGAAGCTTTCTTT	CASNYGWNTEAFF	-	13	TRBJ1-1	TRBV5-6
TGTGCCACCAGCAGAGAGCAGGGACAGGGTAAGCAGTACTTC	CATSREQGQGKQYF	TRBD1	14	TRBJ2-7	TRBV15
TGCGCCAGCAGCCCGCGGGGGGGCAATCAGCCCCAGCATTTT	CASSPRGGNQPQHF	-	14	TRBJ1-5	TRBV5-1
TGTGCCAGCAGTCCCGTGGGGACAGGGAATGGCTACACCTTC	CASSPVGTGNGYTF	TRBD1	14	TRBJ1-2	TRBV28
TGTGCCAGCTCACCGAGCGGGAACTATGGCTACACCTTC	CASSPSGNYGYTF	-	13	TRBJ1-2	TRBV18
TGTGCCAGCAGCGTGAGCGGGAGTCCAAACGCTAACTATGGCTACACCTTC	CASSVSGSPNANYGYTF	-	17	TRBJ1-2	TRBV9
TGTGCCAGCAGCCCACAGGGTTACGAGCAGTACTTC	CASSPQGYEQYF	-	12	TRBJ2-7	TRBV11-2
TGTGCCAGCAGTTTACGGGGGGACAGGGACGAGCAGTACTTC	CASSLRGDRDEQYF	TRBD1	14	TRBJ2-7	TRBV28
TGTGCCGGACTAGCGGGGGAGACCCAGTACTTC	CAGLAGETQYF	TRBD2	11	TRBJ2-5	TRBV6-1
TGCGCCAGCAGCCGAAGACAGGGCGAGGGTATTGGCTACACCTTC	CASSRRQGEGIGYTF	TRBD1	15	TRBJ1-2	TRBV5-1
TGTGCCAGCAGCGTAGACAGAATAATGAACACTGAAGCTTTCTTT	CASSVDRIMNTEAFF	-	15	TRBJ1-1	TRBV9
TGTGCCTGGAGCCTTACTAGGGAGGGTGAGCAGTACTTC	CAWSLTREGEQYF	TRBD2	13	TRBJ2-7	TRBV30
TGTGCCAGCAGTGACAGGGCGGGAGGTGTTGATACTGAAGCTTTCTTT	CASSDRAGGVDTEAFF	-	16	TRBJ1-1	TRBV25-1
TGTGCCAGCAGTTTATCGGGACTGACCGGGGAGCTGTTTTTT	CASSLSGLTGELFF	-	14	TRBJ2-2	TRBV27
TGTGCCAGCAGCGCCGGAAGGGGAGGTATCTACGAGCAGTACTTC	CASSAGRGGIYEQYF	-	15	TRBJ2-7	TRBV9
TGCAGCGTTGCTCAGGGGCGTACTAGCACAGATACGCAGTATTTT	CSVAQGRTSTDTQYF	-	15	TRBJ2-3	TRBV29-1
TGCGCCAGCGGGCTAGCGGGAGGATCAGATACGCAGTATTTT	CASGLAGGSDTQYF	TRBD2	14	TRBJ2-3	TRBV5-1